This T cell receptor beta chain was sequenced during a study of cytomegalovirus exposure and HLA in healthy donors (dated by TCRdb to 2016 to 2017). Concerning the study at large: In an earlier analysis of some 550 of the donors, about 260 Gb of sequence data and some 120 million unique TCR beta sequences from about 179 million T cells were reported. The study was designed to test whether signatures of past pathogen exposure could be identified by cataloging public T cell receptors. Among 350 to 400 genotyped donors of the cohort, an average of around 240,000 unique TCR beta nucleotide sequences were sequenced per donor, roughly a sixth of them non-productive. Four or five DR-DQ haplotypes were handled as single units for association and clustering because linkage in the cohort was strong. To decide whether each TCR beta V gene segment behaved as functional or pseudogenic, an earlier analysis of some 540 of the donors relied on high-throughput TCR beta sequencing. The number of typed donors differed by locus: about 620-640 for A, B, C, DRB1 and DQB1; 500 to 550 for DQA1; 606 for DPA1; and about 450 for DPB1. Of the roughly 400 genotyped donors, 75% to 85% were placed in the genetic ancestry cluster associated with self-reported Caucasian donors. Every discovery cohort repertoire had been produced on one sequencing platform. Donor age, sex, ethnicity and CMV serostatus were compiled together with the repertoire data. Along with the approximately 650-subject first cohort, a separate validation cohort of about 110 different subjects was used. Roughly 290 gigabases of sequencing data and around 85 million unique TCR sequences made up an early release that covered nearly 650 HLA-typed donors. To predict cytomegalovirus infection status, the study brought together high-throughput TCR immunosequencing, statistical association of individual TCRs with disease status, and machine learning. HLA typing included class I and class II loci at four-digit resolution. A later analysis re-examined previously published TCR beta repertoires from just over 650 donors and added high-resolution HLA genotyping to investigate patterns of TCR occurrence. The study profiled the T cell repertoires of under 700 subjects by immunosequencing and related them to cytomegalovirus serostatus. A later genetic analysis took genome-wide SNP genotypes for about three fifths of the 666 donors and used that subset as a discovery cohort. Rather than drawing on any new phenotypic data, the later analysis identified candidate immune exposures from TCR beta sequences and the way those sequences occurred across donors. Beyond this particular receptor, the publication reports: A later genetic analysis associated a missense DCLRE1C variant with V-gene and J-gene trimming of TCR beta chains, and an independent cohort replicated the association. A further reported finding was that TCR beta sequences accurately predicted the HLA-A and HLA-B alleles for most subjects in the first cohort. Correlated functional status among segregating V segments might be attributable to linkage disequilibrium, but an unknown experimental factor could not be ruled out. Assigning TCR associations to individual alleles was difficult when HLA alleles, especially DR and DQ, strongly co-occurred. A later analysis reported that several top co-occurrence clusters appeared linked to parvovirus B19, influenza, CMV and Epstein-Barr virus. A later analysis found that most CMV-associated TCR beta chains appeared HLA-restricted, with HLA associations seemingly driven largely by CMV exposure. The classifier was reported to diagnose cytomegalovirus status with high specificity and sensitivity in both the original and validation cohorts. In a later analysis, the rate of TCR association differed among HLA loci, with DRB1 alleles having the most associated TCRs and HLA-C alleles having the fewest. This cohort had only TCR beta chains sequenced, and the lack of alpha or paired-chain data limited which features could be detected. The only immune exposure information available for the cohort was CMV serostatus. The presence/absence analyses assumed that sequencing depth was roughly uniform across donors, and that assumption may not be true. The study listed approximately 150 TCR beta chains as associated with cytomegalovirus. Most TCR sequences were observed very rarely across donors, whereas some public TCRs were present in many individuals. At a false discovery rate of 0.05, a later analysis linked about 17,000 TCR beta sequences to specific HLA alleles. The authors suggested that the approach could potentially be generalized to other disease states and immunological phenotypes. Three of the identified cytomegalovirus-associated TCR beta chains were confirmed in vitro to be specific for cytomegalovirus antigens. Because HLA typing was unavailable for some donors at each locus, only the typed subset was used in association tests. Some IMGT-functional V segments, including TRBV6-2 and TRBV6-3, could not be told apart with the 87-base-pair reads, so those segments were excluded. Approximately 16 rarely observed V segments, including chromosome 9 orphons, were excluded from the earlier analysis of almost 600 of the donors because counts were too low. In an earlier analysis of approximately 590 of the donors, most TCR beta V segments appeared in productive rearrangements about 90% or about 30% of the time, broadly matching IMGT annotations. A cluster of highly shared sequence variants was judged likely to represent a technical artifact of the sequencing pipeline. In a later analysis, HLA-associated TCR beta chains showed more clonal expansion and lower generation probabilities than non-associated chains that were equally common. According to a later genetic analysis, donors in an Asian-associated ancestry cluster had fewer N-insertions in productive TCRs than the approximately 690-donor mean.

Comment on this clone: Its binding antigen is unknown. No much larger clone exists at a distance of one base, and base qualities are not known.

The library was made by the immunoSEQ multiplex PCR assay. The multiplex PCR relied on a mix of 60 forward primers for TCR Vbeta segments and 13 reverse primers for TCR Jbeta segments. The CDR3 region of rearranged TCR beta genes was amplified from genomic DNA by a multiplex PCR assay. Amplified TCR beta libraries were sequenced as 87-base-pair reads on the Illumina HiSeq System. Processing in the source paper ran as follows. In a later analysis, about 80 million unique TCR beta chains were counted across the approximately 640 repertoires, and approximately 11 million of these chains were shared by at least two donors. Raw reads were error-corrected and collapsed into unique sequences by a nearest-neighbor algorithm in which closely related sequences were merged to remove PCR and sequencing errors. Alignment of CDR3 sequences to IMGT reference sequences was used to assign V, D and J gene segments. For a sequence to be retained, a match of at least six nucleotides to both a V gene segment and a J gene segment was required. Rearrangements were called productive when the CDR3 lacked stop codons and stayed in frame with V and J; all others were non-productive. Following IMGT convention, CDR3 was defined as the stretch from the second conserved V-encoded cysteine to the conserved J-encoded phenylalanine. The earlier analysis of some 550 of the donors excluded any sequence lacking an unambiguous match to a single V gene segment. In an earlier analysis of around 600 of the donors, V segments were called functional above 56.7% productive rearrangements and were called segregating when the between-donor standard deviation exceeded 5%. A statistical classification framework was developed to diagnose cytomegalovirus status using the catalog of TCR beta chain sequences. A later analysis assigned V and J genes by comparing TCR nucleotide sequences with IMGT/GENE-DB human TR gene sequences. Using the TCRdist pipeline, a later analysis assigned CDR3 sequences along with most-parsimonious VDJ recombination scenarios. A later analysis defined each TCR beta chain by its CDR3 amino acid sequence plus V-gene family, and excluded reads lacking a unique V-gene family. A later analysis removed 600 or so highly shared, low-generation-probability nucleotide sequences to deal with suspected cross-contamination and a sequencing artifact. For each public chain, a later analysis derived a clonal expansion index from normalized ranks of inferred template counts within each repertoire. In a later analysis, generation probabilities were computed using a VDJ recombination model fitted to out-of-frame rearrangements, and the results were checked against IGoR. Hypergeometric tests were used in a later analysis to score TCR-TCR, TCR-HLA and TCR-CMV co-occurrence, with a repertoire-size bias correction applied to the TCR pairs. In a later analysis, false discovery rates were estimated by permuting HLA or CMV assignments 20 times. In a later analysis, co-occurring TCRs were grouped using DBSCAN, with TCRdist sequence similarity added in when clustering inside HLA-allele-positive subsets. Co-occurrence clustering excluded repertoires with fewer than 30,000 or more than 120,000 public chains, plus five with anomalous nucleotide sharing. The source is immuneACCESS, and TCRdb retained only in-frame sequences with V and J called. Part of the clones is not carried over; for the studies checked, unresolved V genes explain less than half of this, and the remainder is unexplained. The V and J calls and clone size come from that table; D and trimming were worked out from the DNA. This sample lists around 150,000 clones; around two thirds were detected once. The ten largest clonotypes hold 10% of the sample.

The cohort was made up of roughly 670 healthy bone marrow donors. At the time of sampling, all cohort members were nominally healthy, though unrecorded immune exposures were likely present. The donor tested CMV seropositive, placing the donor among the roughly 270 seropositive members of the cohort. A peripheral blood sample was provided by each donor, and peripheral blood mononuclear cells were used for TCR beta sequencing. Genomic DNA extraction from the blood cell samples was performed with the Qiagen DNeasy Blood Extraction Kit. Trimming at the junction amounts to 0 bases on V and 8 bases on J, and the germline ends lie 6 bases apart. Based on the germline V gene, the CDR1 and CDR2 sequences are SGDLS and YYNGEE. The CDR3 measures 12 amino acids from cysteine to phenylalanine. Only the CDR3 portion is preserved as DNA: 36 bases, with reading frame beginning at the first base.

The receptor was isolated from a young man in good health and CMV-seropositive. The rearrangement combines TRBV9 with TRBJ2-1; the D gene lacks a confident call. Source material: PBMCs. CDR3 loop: CASSVGPDEQFF. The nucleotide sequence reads TGTGCCAGCAGCGTAGGCCCAGATGAGCAGTTCTTC.